This TCR beta chain was profiled in a study of T-cell memory formation after mild COVID-19 (TCRdb year 2021). Background for the entire study: TCR sequence clusters from the two donors were largely donor specific. T-cell clones expanding and contracting after mild COVID-19 in two donors were tracked by longitudinal TCRalpha and TCRbeta repertoire sequencing. Two young, previously healthy adult volunteers made up the cohort, one male and one female.

The research as a whole found: Contracting CD4+ clones turned up mainly in the CM and EM memory subsets, whereas EMRA was where CD8+ clones were enriched. SARS-CoV-2 specificity of the second-wave clones peaking on day 37 was not confirmed. Balanced CD4/CD8 phenotypes were observed for clones contracting from day 15 to 85, whereas a bias towards CD4+ was observed for a second wave of clones expanding from day 15 to 37. Some responding clones were found in pre-infection memory, which suggests that pre-existing cross-reactive memory T cells took part in the SARS-CoV-2 response. The study covered only a couple of mild cases, and larger cohorts including severe cases with pre-infection samples were considered necessary.

In regard to this clonotype: Its antigen remains undetermined. No qualities accompany the bases; no much larger clone lies one base away.

Counted from cysteine to phenylalanine, this CDR3 has 16 amino acids. CDR3 DNA only is kept here, 48 bases in frame from base 1. Ficoll-Paque density gradient centrifugation was the method used to isolate PBMCs. The listed sequencing device is Illumina NovaSeq 6000. TCRalpha and TCRbeta cDNA libraries were built by 5'RACE with constant-segment primers, adding sample barcodes and unique molecular identifiers. Trizol reagent was used to extract RNA from every sample. Libraries were amplified in two PCR steps, with a second sample barcode and Illumina TruSeq adapters added in the second step. Libraries were sequenced on an Illumina NovaSeq with 2 x 150 bp paired-end reads. In the paper's pipeline: Reads were demultiplexed and collapsed into UMI-guided consensus sequences with migec v1.2.7. Using mixcr v2.1.11, the UMI consensuses were aligned to TRA and TRB V and J templates and assembled into clonotypes. A clonotype was counted as expanded or contracted only if both edgeR and NoisET called the change significant, with noise models trained on biological replicates. For edgeR calls, the thresholds were a false discovery rate-adjusted p below 0.01 and a log2 fold-change of 1. As an exploratory analysis of dynamics, PCA with hierarchical clustering was applied to max-normalized trajectories of the 1000 most abundant clonotypes. Each responding clone was given a CD4 or CD8 phenotype based on the CD4+ and CD8+ repertoires, which had been sequenced separately. The public reads were reprocessed in TCRdb via fastp at Q25 and MiXCR, keeping in-frame beta chains. Each CDR3 protein appears once, grouped with its most common genes and DNA. TCRdb assigned the V and J calls; the authors' analysis was not used. This sample has 300,000 or so distinct CDR3 sequences in its table, and roughly 15% of those were observed once. The ten largest account for 22% of the sample.

The TCR originated in a man younger than 35 who had mild COVID-19 (a few samples of this study predate the infection). The sample titles of this study are shuffled in the database, so cell type and time point are left out; the donor was told from shared clones. The chain employs TRBV21-1 and TRBJ1-6. TRBV21-1 is noted as a pseudogene. The sequencing input was PBMCs or a T cell subset sorted from them (not recorded which). The base sequence is TGTGCCGACAACCCGGACTTCAGCTCCTATAATTCACCCCTCCACTTT. This translates into CADNPDFSSYNSPLHF.